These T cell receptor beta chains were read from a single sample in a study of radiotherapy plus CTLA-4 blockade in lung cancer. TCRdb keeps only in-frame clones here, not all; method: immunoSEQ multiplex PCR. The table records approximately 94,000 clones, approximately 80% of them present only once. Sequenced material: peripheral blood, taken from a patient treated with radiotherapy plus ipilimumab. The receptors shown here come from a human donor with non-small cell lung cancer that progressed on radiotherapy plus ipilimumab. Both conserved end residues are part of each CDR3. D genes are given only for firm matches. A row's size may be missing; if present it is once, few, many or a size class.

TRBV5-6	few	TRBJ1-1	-	CASSFGAGVHRTEAFF	TGTGCCAGCAGCTTTGGGGCAGGGGTCCATCGCACTGAAGCTTTCTTT
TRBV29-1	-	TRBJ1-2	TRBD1	CSVRTGAINYGYTF	TGCAGCGTACGGACAGGGGCGATAAACTATGGCTACACCTTC
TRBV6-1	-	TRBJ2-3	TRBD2	CASSESAGAADTQYF	TGTGCCAGCAGTGAATCGGCGGGAGCGGCAGATACGCAGTATTTT
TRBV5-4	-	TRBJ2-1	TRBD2	CASSPTLAGVYNEQFF	TGTGCCAGCAGCCCGACCCTAGCGGGAGTCTACAATGAGCAGTTCTTC
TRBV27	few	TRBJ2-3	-	CASSLKRFPTDTQYF	TGTGCCAGCAGTTTGAAGCGGTTTCCCACAGATACGCAGTATTTT
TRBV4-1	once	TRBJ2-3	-	CASSQAGTDTQYF	TGCGCCAGCAGCCAAGCAGGGACAGATACGCAGTATTTT
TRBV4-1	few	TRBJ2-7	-	CASSQAGTAAYEQYF	TGCGCCAGCAGCCAAGCCGGGACGGCGGCCTACGAGCAGTACTTC
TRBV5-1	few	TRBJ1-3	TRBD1	CASSLAIGGGSGNTIYF	TGCGCCAGCAGCTTGGCAATAGGGGGCGGCTCTGGAAACACCATATATTTT
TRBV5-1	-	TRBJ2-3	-	CASSLSSTDTQYF	TGCGCCAGCAGCTTGAGCAGCACAGATACGCAGTATTTT
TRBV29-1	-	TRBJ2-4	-	CSAEAGSLNIQYF	TGCAGCGCCGAGGCGGGAAGTTTGAACATTCAGTACTTC
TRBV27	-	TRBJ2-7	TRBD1	CASSSSRMTGSYEQYF	TGTGCCAGCAGTTCGTCCCGCATGACAGGGTCCTACGAGCAGTACTTC
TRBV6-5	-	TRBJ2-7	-	CASSYQGVRNEQYF	TGTGCCAGCAGTTACCAGGGAGTCCGGAACGAGCAGTACTTC
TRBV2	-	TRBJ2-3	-	CASLLGSLRDTQYF	TGTGCCAGCCTTCTCGGGAGCCTTCGAGATACGCAGTATTTT
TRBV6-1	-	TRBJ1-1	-	CASSVQLNTEAFF	TGTGCCAGCAGTGTCCAGCTTAACACTGAAGCTTTCTTT
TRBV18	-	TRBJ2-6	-	CASSPTGLPGANVLTF	TGTGCCAGCTCACCAACAGGGCTTCCTGGGGCCAACGTCCTGACTTTC
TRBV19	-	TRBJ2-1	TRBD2	CASRTTSGSSNEQFF	TGTGCCAGTAGGACGACTAGCGGGAGCTCCAATGAGCAGTTCTTC
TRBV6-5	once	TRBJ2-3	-	CASSASGDTQYF	TGTGCCAGCAGTGCTTCAGGGGATACGCAGTATTTT
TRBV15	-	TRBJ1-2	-	CATSRDLAGTYGYTF	TGTGCCACCAGCAGAGATCTCGCAGGGACCTATGGCTACACCTTC
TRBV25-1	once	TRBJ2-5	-	CASSESRVLQETQYF	TGTGCCAGCAGTGAATCCCGGGTCCTCCAAGAGACCCAGTACTTC
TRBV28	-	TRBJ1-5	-	CASRGSQQAQPQHF	TGTGCCAGCAGAGGGTCGCAACAAGCTCAGCCCCAGCATTTT
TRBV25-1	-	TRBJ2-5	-	CASSGARTVGETQYF	TGTGCCAGCAGTGGGGCGCGGACGGTTGGAGAGACCCAGTACTTC
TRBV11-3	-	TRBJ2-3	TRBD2	CASSQKGTSGSHTQYF	TGTGCCAGCAGCCAAAAAGGGACTAGCGGGAGCCATACGCAGTATTTT
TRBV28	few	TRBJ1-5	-	CASSLLSSNQPQHF	TGTGCCAGCAGTTTATTGTCCAGTAATCAGCCCCAGCATTTT
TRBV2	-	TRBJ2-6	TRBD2	CASSGGLAGFVTGANVLTF	TGTGCCAGCAGTGGGGGACTAGCGGGGTTTGTTACTGGGGCCAACGTCCTGACTTTC
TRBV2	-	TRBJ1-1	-	CASRRTDTEAFF	TGTGCCAGCAGGAGGACTGACACTGAAGCTTTCTTT
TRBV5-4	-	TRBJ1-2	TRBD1	CASTLQGTYGYTF	TGTGCCAGCACCTTACAGGGGACCTATGGCTACACCTTC
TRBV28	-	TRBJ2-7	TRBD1	CASSTYRDRGFEQYF	TGTGCCAGCAGTACATACCGGGACAGGGGGTTTGAGCAGTACTTC
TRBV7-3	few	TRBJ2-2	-	CASSFPTGELFF	TGTGCCAGCAGCTTCCCCACCGGGGAGCTGTTTTTT
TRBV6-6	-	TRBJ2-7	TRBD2	CASSYGGRNDEQYF	TGTGCCAGCAGTTATGGCGGGAGAAACGACGAGCAGTACTTC
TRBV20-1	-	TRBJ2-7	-	CSARIRTEQYF	TGCAGTGCTAGAATTCGGACCGAGCAGTACTTC
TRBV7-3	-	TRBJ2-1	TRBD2	CASSPRTSGRFSPFF	TGTGCCAGCAGCCCGAGGACTAGCGGGAGATTCTCGCCGTTCTTC
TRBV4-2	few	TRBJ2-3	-	CASSRGSGDTDTQYF	TGTGCCAGCAGCCGGGGGAGTGGGGACACAGATACGCAGTATTTT
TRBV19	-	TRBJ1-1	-	CASSTGLATEAFF	TGTGCCAGTAGTACAGGGCTTGCCACTGAAGCTTTCTTT
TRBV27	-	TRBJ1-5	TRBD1	CASSRTGAYSNQPQHF	TGTGCCAGCAGCCGGACAGGTGCATATAGCAATCAGCCCCAGCATTTT
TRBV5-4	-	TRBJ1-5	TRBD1	CASSLGPGQEDPNQPQHF	TGTGCCAGCAGCTTGGGGCCGGGACAGGAGGATCCCAATCAGCCCCAGCATTTT
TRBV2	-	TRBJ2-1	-	CASSEGLVAGTYNEQFF	TGTGCCAGCAGTGAAGGCTTGGTGGCGGGGACCTACAATGAGCAGTTCTTC
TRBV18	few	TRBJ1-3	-	CASSQGREAGNTIYF	TGTGCCAGCTCACAGGGGAGAGAGGCTGGAAACACCATATATTTT
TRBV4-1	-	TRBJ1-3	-	CASSQKGVSGNTIYF	TGCGCCAGCAGCCAAAAGGGGGTTTCTGGAAACACCATATATTTT
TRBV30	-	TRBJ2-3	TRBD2	CAWSSSGTLNTQYF	TGTGCCTGGAGTAGTAGCGGGACTTTGAATACGCAGTATTTT
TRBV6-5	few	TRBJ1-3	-	CASSVTISGNTIYF	TGTGCCAGCAGTGTCACAATATCTGGAAACACCATATATTTT
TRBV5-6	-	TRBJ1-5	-	CASSLARSDKPQHF	TGTGCCAGCAGCTTGGCCAGGTCCGATAAGCCCCAGCATTTT
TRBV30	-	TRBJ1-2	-	CAWSVQGVGHGYTF	TGTGCCTGGAGTGTACAAGGGGTTGGCCATGGCTACACCTTC
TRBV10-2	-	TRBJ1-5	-	CASSDWGDPQPQHF	TGCGCCAGCAGTGATTGGGGCGACCCTCAGCCCCAGCATTTT
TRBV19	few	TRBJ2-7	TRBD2	CASSLGLAGVLGEQYF	TGTGCCAGTAGCCTGGGACTAGCGGGAGTATTGGGTGAGCAGTACTTC
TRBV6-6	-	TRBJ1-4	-	CASSYPDKNEKLFF	TGTGCCAGCAGTTACCCCGACAAGAATGAAAAACTGTTTTTT
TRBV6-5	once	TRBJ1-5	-	CASSRDRSNQPQHF	TGTGCCAGCAGCCGCGACAGGAGCAATCAGCCCCAGCATTTT
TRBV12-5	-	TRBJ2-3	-	CASGLGQGTDTQYF	TGTGCTAGTGGTTTGGGACAGGGCACAGATACGCAGTATTTT
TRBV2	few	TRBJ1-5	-	CASSSRGSNQPQHF	TGTGCCAGCAGTTCGCGGGGGAGCAATCAGCCCCAGCATTTT
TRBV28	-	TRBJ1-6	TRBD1	CASSPGTGRSPLHF	TGTGCCAGCAGTCCGGGGACAGGGAGATCACCCCTCCACTTT
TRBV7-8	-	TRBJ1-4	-	CASSPTGVMEKLFF	TGTGCCAGCAGCCCAACGGGGGTGATGGAAAAACTGTTTTTT
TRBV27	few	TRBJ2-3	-	CASTNRLSDTQYF	TGTGCCAGCACCAATCGACTTTCAGATACGCAGTATTTT
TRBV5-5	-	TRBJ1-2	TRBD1	CASSQTGQTQFYGYTF	TGTGCCAGCAGCCAAACGGGACAGACACAATTCTATGGCTACACCTTC
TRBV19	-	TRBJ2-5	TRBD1	CASSITGAFQETQYF	TGTGCCAGTAGTATCACAGGGGCGTTCCAAGAGACCCAGTACTTC
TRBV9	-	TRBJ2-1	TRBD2	CASSVGLAGGGWYNEQFF	TGTGCCAGCAGCGTAGGACTAGCGGGAGGCGGCTGGTACAATGAGCAGTTCTTC
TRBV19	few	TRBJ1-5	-	CASSRDYSNQPQHF	TGTGCCAGTAGCCGAGATTATAGCAATCAGCCCCAGCATTTT
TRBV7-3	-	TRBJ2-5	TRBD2	CASSLIAGGQETQYF	TGTGCCAGCAGCCTCATAGCGGGAGGGCAAGAGACCCAGTACTTC
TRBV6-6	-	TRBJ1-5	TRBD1	CASKRQGAGIGPQHF	TGTGCCAGCAAAAGACAGGGGGCCGGAATAGGGCCCCAGCATTTT